This T cell receptor beta chain was recorded in a study of CD4 and CD8 cells across lung adenocarcinoma regions. In this sample, this clonotype turned up many times. MiXCR was run by TCRdb on the PCR reads, yielding one entry per CDR3 protein. The data contain about 16,000 distinct CDR3 sequences, around 56% of them singletons. There are 14 residues in the CDR3. V was pared by 1 base and J by 5 bases, with 11 bases between. The germline gives CDR1 LGHNT, CDR2 FRNRAP. Localized lung adenocarcinoma, a non-small cell lung cancer, affected the donors. The V gene is TRBV12-5, the J gene TRBJ2-5; D possibly corresponds to TRBD1 (5 bases). Specimen: CD8+ T cells from the center of a lung tumor. The receptor was derived from a female donor with lung adenocarcinoma. The CD4 and CD8 labels of this study may be unreliable. The CDR3 nucleotides are TGTGCTAGTGGTTTGGGGGTCAACAGGGAGACCCAGTACTTC. This gives the protein CASGLGVNRETQYF.